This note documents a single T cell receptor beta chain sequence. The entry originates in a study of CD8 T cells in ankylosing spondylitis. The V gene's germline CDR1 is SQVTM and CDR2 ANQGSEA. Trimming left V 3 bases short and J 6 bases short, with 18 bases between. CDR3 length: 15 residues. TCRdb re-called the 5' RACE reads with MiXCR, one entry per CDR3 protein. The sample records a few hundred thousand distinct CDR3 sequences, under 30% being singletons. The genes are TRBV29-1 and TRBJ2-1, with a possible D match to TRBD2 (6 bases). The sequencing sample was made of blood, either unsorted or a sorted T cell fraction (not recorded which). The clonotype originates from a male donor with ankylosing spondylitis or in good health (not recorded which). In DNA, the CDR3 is TGCAGCGTTGACCCGTCCAGCGGGTGGAGCAATGAGCAGTTCTTC. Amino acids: CSVDPSSGWSNEQFF.